Listed below are T cell receptor beta chains from one sample, sequenced in a study of blood T cell repertoires in COVID-19. Libraries were prepared by immunoSEQ multiplex PCR; TCRdb keeps only in-frame clonotypes and omits some of them. The sample consists of 300,000 to 450,000 clones, around 84% of them appearing once. The material sequenced was peripheral blood. Receptors were obtained from a woman aged 18-29 years with acute or convalescent COVID-19. Each CDR3 is given with its conserved first and last residue. The D gene is left open where the match is weak.

D	V	J	CDR3
TRBD1	TRBV19	TRBJ2-5	CASSIFGQGQETQYF
NA	TRBV27	TRBJ1-1	CASSLGGNTEAFF
TRBD1	TRBV5-4	TRBJ2-1	CASSLGDRGVNEQFF
TRBD1	TRBV4-2	TRBJ1-1	CASSHPGQGVIAFF
TRBD1	TRBV11-1	TRBJ1-1	CASSLGQGAPEAFF
TRBD2	TRBV6-5	TRBJ2-7	CASSYFGGGNEQYF
TRBD2	TRBV11-2	TRBJ2-5	CASSLAPSGAQETQYF
TRBD2	TRBV5-1	TRBJ2-5	CASSSGLADGETQYF
NA	TRBV19	TRBJ2-7	CARPRGSDEQYF
NA	TRBV5-1	TRBJ2-2	CASGLSHRELGELFF
TRBD1	TRBV5-5	TRBJ1-1	CASSLAGTEILEAFF
TRBD1	TRBV10-1	TRBJ2-7	CASGFRDRGNEQYF
NA	TRBV5-4	TRBJ1-1	CASSFSVEGPLAFF
NA	TRBV12-5	TRBJ1-4	CASGLGRRVGEKLFF
TRBD2	TRBV5-1	TRBJ2-1	CASSSWTSGSTEQFF
NA	TRBV13	TRBJ1-5	CASSLPAGLQPQHF
TRBD2	TRBV19	TRBJ2-3	CASSITAGPTDTQYF
TRBD1	TRBV15	TRBJ2-1	CATSREGQGVSYNEQFF